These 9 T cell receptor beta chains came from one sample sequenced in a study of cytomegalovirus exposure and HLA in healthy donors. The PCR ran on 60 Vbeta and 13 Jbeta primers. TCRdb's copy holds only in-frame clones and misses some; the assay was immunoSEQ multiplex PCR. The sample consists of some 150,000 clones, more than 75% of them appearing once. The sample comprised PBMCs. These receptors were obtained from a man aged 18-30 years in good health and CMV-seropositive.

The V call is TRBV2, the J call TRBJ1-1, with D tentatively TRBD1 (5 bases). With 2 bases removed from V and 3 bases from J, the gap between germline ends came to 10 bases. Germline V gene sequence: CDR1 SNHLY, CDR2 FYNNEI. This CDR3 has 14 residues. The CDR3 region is CASSESQGYTEAFF. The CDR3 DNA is TGTGCCAGCAGTGAATCGCAGGGCTACACTGAAGCTTTCTTT.

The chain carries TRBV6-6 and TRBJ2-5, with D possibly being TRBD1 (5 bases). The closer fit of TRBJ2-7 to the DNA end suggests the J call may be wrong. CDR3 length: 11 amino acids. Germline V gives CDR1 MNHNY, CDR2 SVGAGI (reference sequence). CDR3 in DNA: TGTGCCAGCAGAGACAGCTACGAGCAGTACTTC. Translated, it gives CASRDSYEQYF.

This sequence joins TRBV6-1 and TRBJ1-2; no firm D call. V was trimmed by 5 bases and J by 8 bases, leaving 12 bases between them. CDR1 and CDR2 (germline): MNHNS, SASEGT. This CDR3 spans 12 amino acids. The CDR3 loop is CASSSAGLGYTF. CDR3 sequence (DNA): TGTGCCAGCAGTTCCGCCGGGTTGGGCTACACCTTC.

CDR3 nucleotides: TGTGCCAGCAGCCAAGAAACGGCGGGTATATCCACCATATATTTT. Translating it yields CASSQETAGISTIYF. The chain employs TRBV14 and TRBJ1-3; no definite D call. The CDR3 extends over 15 amino acids. The V and J ends lost 0 bases and 9 bases respectively, with 15 bases between them. Germline V gene lookup returns CDR1 SGHDN and CDR2 FVKESK.

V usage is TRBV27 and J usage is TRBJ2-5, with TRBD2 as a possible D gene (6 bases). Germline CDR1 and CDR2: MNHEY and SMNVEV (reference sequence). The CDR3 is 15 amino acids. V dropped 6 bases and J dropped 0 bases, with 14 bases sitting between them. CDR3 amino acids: CASRGGSGNQETQYF. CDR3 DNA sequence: TGTGCCAGCAGGGGCGGTAGCGGTAACCAAGAGACCCAGTACTTC.

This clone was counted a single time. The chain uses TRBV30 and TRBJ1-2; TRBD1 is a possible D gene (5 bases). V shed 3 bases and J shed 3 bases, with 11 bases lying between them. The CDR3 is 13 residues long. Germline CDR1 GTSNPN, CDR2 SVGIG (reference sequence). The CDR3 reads CAWRAGFHYGYTF. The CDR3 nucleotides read TGTGCCTGGAGAGCAGGGTTCCACTATGGCTACACCTTC.

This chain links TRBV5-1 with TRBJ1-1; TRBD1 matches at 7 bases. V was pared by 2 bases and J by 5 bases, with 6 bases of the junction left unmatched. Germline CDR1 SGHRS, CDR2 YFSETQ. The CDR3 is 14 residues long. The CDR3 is CASSLRQGLTEAFF. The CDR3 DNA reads TGCGCCAGCAGCTTACGACAGGGCTTAACTGAAGCTTTCTTT.

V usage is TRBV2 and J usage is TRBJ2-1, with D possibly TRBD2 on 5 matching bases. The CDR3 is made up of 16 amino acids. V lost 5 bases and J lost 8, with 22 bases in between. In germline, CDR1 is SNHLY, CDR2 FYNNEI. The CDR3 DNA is TGTGCCAGCAGTATGAGAGGTTCGGGCAGTAGCGATGAGCAGTTCTTC. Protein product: CASSMRGSGSSDEQFF.

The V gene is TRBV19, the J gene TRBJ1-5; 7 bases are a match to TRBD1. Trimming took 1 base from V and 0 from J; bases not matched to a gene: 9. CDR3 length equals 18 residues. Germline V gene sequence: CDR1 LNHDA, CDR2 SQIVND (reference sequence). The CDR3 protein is CASSIGAGTVNSNQPQHF. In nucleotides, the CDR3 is TGTGCCAGTAGTATAGGGGCCGGGACAGTCAATAGCAATCAGCCCCAGCATTTT.